Listed below are T cell receptor beta chains from one sample, sequenced in a study of CD8+ T cells in alopecia areata. Data came from immunoSEQ multiplex PCR; TCRdb stores just in-frame clones and leaves some out. Among some 120,000 clones listed, 60% to 65% were seen once. The sample was CD4+ T cells sorted from blood, taken at week 4, from a patient treated with tofacitinib. These receptors came from a human donor with alopecia areata. Both conserved end residues are part of each CDR3. Each record gives: D gene, J gene, clone size, V gene, CDR3 protein, CDR3 DNA. A D gene is named only where the DNA matches it firmly. Size is stated for part of the rows, as once, few or many counts, or as a class when the clone is expanded.

d_gene: -
j_gene: TRBJ2-1
abundance: -
v_gene: TRBV4-3
CDR3aa: CASSPSGQYNEQFF
CDR3nt: TGCGCCAGCAGCCCCAGCGGGCAGTACAATGAGCAGTTCTTC

d_gene: TRBD1
j_gene: TRBJ1-1
abundance: few
v_gene: TRBV5-1
CDR3aa: CASSWGQETEAFF
CDR3nt: TGCGCCAGCAGCTGGGGACAGGAAACTGAAGCTTTCTTT

d_gene: -
j_gene: TRBJ1-5
abundance: -
v_gene: TRBV15
CDR3aa: CATSSLGGYNQPQHF
CDR3nt: TGTGCCACCAGCAGTTTAGGGGGTTACAATCAGCCCCAGCATTTT

d_gene: TRBD2
j_gene: TRBJ2-5
abundance: -
v_gene: TRBV5-4
CDR3aa: CASSLSSSGGEETQYF
CDR3nt: TGTGCCAGCAGCTTGAGTTCTAGCGGGGGAGAAGAGACCCAGTACTTC

d_gene: -
j_gene: TRBJ2-7
abundance: -
v_gene: TRBV29-1
CDR3aa: CSVEGSTSSYEQYF
CDR3nt: TGCAGCGTTGAAGGTAGCACTAGCTCCTACGAGCAGTACTTC

d_gene: -
j_gene: TRBJ2-5
abundance: -
v_gene: TRBV2
CDR3aa: CASSYQETQYF
CDR3nt: TGTGCCAGCAGCTACCAAGAGACCCAGTACTTC

d_gene: -
j_gene: TRBJ2-5
abundance: few
v_gene: TRBV5-1
CDR3aa: CASSYLTGARETQYF
CDR3nt: TGCGCCAGCAGCTACCTCACGGGGGCCCGAGAGACCCAGTACTTC

d_gene: -
j_gene: TRBJ2-7
abundance: medium-sized
v_gene: TRBV7-2
CDR3aa: CASSPHVAGEQYF
CDR3nt: TGTGCCAGCAGCCCCCATGTGGCGGGTGAGCAGTACTTC

d_gene: -
j_gene: TRBJ2-3
abundance: -
v_gene: TRBV2
CDR3aa: CASVRDVTDTQYF
CDR3nt: TGTGCCAGCGTCAGGGATGTCACAGATACGCAGTATTTT

d_gene: -
j_gene: TRBJ1-6
abundance: -
v_gene: TRBV6-5
CDR3aa: CASSTSDSNSPLHF
CDR3nt: TGTGCCAGCAGTACCTCGGATTCGAATTCACCCCTCCACTTT

d_gene: -
j_gene: TRBJ1-5
abundance: -
v_gene: TRBV27
CDR3aa: CASTALAVGVSQPQHF
CDR3nt: TGTGCCAGCACCGCGTTGGCAGTTGGAGTTAGTCAGCCCCAGCATTTT

d_gene: -
j_gene: TRBJ1-1
abundance: few
v_gene: TRBV2
CDR3aa: CASTRRPNTEAFF
CDR3nt: TGTGCCAGCACTCGCCGTCCGAACACTGAAGCTTTCTTT

d_gene: TRBD1
j_gene: TRBJ2-3
abundance: -
v_gene: TRBV4-2
CDR3aa: CASTSGQNTDTQYF
CDR3nt: TGTGCCAGCACGTCGGGACAGAACACAGATACGCAGTATTTT

d_gene: TRBD1
j_gene: TRBJ1-2
abundance: few
v_gene: TRBV7-2
CDR3aa: CASSLASGGRGYGYTF
CDR3nt: TGTGCCAGCAGCTTAGCCTCAGGGGGGAGAGGCTATGGCTACACCTTC

d_gene: TRBD1
j_gene: TRBJ1-1
abundance: -
v_gene: TRBV6-5
CDR3aa: CASSRTGVTEAFF
CDR3nt: TGTGCCAGCAGTCGGACAGGGGTCACTGAAGCTTTCTTT

d_gene: -
j_gene: TRBJ2-2
abundance: -
v_gene: TRBV5-6
CDR3aa: CASSPLLRDARELFF
CDR3nt: TGTGCCAGCAGCCCCCTCCTGCGGGACGCGCGGGAGCTGTTTTTT

d_gene: -
j_gene: TRBJ2-7
abundance: -
v_gene: TRBV4-1
CDR3aa: CASSQVPFASYEQYF
CDR3nt: TGCGCCAGCAGCCAAGTCCCCTTTGCCTCCTACGAGCAGTACTTC

d_gene: TRBD1
j_gene: TRBJ2-7
abundance: once
v_gene: TRBV18
CDR3aa: CASSLGTGGENEQYF
CDR3nt: TGTGCCAGCTCACTCGGGACAGGGGGGGAGAACGAGCAGTACTTC

d_gene: TRBD2
j_gene: TRBJ2-3
abundance: -
v_gene: TRBV5-4
CDR3aa: CASSLNPLAGVTADTQYF
CDR3nt: TGTGCCAGCAGCTTGAATCCCTTGGCGGGGGTAACGGCAGATACGCAGTATTTT

d_gene: -
j_gene: TRBJ2-2
abundance: -
v_gene: TRBV4-3
CDR3aa: CASRHGYRDTGELFF
CDR3nt: TGCGCCAGCAGACATGGATATAGGGACACCGGGGAGCTGTTTTTT

d_gene: TRBD1
j_gene: TRBJ1-2
abundance: few
v_gene: TRBV4-1
CDR3aa: CASSQGRRDSITPGYTF
CDR3nt: TGCGCCAGCAGCCAGGGCCGTAGGGACAGCATCACTCCTGGCTACACCTTC

d_gene: -
j_gene: TRBJ2-5
abundance: -
v_gene: TRBV29-1
CDR3aa: CSVARGSGAYQETQYF
CDR3nt: TGCAGCGTTGCGCGCGGGTCGGGGGCGTACCAAGAGACCCAGTACTTC

d_gene: TRBD1
j_gene: TRBJ2-7
abundance: -
v_gene: TRBV4-1
CDR3aa: CASSQDTGDRGVQYF
CDR3nt: TGCGCCAGCAGCCAAGATACAGGGGACCGGGGTGTGCAGTACTTC

d_gene: -
j_gene: TRBJ2-3
abundance: -
v_gene: TRBV4-3
CDR3aa: CASSQQGLPDTQYF
CDR3nt: TGCGCCAGCAGCCAACAGGGACTCCCAGATACGCAGTATTTT

d_gene: TRBD1
j_gene: TRBJ1-4
abundance: -
v_gene: TRBV5-1
CDR3aa: CASSWNRDRDEKLFF
CDR3nt: TGCGCCAGCAGCTGGAACCGGGACAGGGATGAAAAACTGTTTTTT

d_gene: -
j_gene: TRBJ2-5
abundance: -
v_gene: TRBV30
CDR3aa: CAWSVKGETQYF
CDR3nt: TGTGCCTGGAGTGTAAAGGGGGAGACCCAGTACTTC

d_gene: -
j_gene: TRBJ1-1
abundance: -
v_gene: TRBV4-3
CDR3aa: CASSQDPTEENTEAFF
CDR3nt: TGCGCCAGCAGCCAAGATCCGACAGAGGAGAACACTGAAGCTTTCTTT

d_gene: -
j_gene: TRBJ2-2
abundance: -
v_gene: TRBV29-1
CDR3aa: CSFSGTTHTGELFF
CDR3nt: TGCAGCTTTTCCGGGACGACTCACACCGGGGAGCTGTTTTTT

d_gene: TRBD1
j_gene: TRBJ1-5
abundance: -
v_gene: TRBV7-9
CDR3aa: CASSVGKGQGDPNQPQHF
CDR3nt: TGTGCCAGCAGCGTAGGAAAGGGACAGGGAGACCCGAATCAGCCCCAGCATTTT